Below, one T cell receptor (beta chain) is given with its context. The antigen remains unidentified. A J-beta primer mix and a sample-barcoded 5' primer were used in a second PCR of about 6 to 12 cycles. Every cDNA molecule bore a tag from a template-switch adaptor containing 12 random nucleotides. From the 5' RACE reads, TCRdb called clonotypes with MiXCR, one entry per CDR3 protein. This sample carries around 800,000 distinct CDR3 sequences, roughly 50% of them seen once, and the ten largest clones take approximately 41%. The data derive from a study of blood T cells in healthy people across ages. Study findings and constraints: Changes seen in expanded clonotypes were possibly confounded by donor CMV status left unknown.

Germline V lookup: CDR1 SGHRS, CDR2 YFSETQ. CDR3 length: 14 residues. Sequenced material: blood. The clonotype comes from a man older than 75 in good health. V is TRBV5-1 and J is TRBJ2-4; TRBD1 aligns across 8 bases. TRBJ2-7 explains the end of the DNA better; the J call may be wrong. The DNA of the CDR3 is TGCGCCAGCAGCTTTTCCAGGGGGCCTTACGAGCAGTACTTC. Its protein is CASSFSRGPYEQYF.